This T cell receptor (beta chain) appears in the sequencing data of a study of tumor and adjacent non-tumor tissue in lung cancer. Background on the study: Around 4.4 million productive TCRbeta reads were obtained per sample on average. Broader study findings: Tumor TCR diversity, when higher, was linked to shorter survival. Tumor repertoires had a smaller top 100 clone share than normal lung. Compared with tumor, normal lung showed significantly lower TCR diversity.

For this clonotype: Its target is unknown.

Germline CDR1 and CDR2: SGHNT and YYREEE (reference sequence). This CDR3 has 15 residues. Trimming removed 4 bases at V and 3 bases at J, with 13 bases between. This sample's RNA came from whole unsorted tissue. A modified ARM-PCR protocol with three rounds of nested PCR amplified TCRbeta. TCRdb analysed the multiplex PCR reads with MiXCR anew, one entry per CDR3 protein. The sample carries under 150,000 distinct CDR3 sequences, approximately 66% recorded once. V gene TRBV5-4 combines with J gene TRBJ1-4; TRBD1 is a possible D gene (5 bases). The sequencing input was lung tumor tissue. The origin of this receptor is a man in his fifties or sixties with small cell lung cancer. CDR3 sequence: CASSLTGGANEKLFF. In nucleotides, the CDR3 is TGTGCCAGCAGCCTCACTGGAGGGGCTAATGAAAAACTGTTTTTT. Looking up the rest from reference TRBV5-4 and TRBJ1-4 gives the full variable domain: ETGVTQSPTHLIKTRGQQVTLRCSSQSGHNTVSWYQQALGQGPQFIFQYYREEENGRGNFPPRFSGLQFPNYSSELNVNALELDDSALYLCASSLTGGANEKLFFGSGTQLSVL.